The 26 T cell receptor beta chains below come from one sample, sequenced in a study of beta chain features in type 1 diabetes. The investigators reverse transcribed all of the isolated RNA, so they sequenced expressed TCRB transcripts. TCRdb's copy holds only in-frame clones and misses some; the assay was immunoSEQ multiplex PCR. The table includes hundreds of thousands of clones, around an eighth detected once. Sequencing was performed on naive CD4+ T cells from blood. These receptors all come from a young man in good health.

This clone came up a few times. The V call is TRBV19, the J call TRBJ2-2, with a possible D match to TRBD1 (5 bases). The CDR3 has 14 residues. V lost 5 bases to trimming and J lost 0 bases, with 7 bases between them. Germline V CDR1 and CDR2: LNHDA, SQIVND (reference sequence). Here the CDR3 DNA reads TGTGCCAGTAGTTCAGGGACGAACACCGGGGAGCTGTTTTTT. The encoded protein is CASSSGTNTGELFF.

The J gene is TRBJ1-2, the V gene TRBV6-1, with a weak D call TRBD1 (6 bases). Germline lookup yields CDR1 MNHNS and CDR2 SASEGT. Trimming shortened V by 2 bases and J by 4 bases, and 14 bases separated the two germline ends. This CDR3 has 15 residues. CDR3 DNA sequence: TGTGCCAGCAGTGAAATAATGGGGGCAGGCTATGGCTACACCTTC. It yields the protein CASSEIMGAGYGYTF.

This clone appeared a few times. V and J are TRBV9 and TRBJ2-2; the D gene is possibly TRBD1 (5 bases). The CDR3 loop spans 16 amino acids. V gave up 4 bases and J gave up 8 bases, with 21 bases separating them. In germline, CDR1 is SGDLS, CDR2 YYNGEE. CDR3 sequence: CASSPREFKSGGELFF. For the CDR3, the DNA is TGTGCCAGCAGCCCCCGTGAGTTTAAGTCAGGGGGGGAGCTGTTTTTT.

This clone was counted at least ten times. The chain's CDR3 is CASSQDQGQGDIQYF. The CDR3 nucleotides are TGCGCCAGCAGCCAAGATCAAGGACAGGGTGACATTCAGTACTTC. The chain couples TRBV4-3 to TRBJ2-4; the match to TRBD1 covers 8 bases. This CDR3 has 15 residues. V gave up 0 bases and J gave up 8 bases; unmatched junction bases: 6. Germline CDR1 LGHNA, CDR2 YSLEER.

This clone was seen a few times. The chain employs TRBV5-1 and TRBJ2-1; 8 bases agree with TRBD2. From germline, CDR1 is SGHRS and CDR2 YFSETQ. V dropped 5 bases and J dropped 6; count of bases not matched to a gene: 7. This CDR3 contains 14 residues. The CDR3, as DNA: TGCGCCAGCAGGAGCGGGAGAATAGGCAATGAGCAGTTCTTC. It yields the protein CASRSGRIGNEQFF.

The table lists this clone with a few counts. The chain carries TRBV30 and TRBJ1-1; the D gene is possibly TRBD1 (5 bases). From germline, CDR1 is GTSNPN and CDR2 SVGIG (reference sequence). CDR3 length: 12 amino acids. V gave up 0 bases and J gave up 9 bases, with 11 bases separating them. This CDR3 reads CAWSVGGVKAFF. The DNA of the CDR3 is TGTGCCTGGAGTGTTGGGGGGGTGAAAGCTTTCTTT.

This rearrangement joins TRBV4-2 to TRBJ1-2, with TRBD1 identical over 7 bases. This CDR3 contains 13 residues. The V gene's germline CDR1 is LGHNA and CDR2 YNFKEQ. Losses at the gene ends were 5 bases for V and 2 bases for J; bases not matched to a gene: 2. The CDR3 here is CASSEQGNYGYTF. The DNA of the CDR3 is TGTGCCAGCAGCGAACAGGGGAACTATGGCTACACCTTC.

The rearrangement joins TRBV30 to TRBJ1-2; 9 nucleotides match TRBD1. Germline V lookup: CDR1 GTSNPN, CDR2 SVGIG (reference sequence). With V trimmed by 0 bases and J by 1 base, 12 bases remained unmatched. This CDR3 contains 18 residues. DNA of the CDR3: TGTGCCTGGAGTGTACCGCGGGACAGGGATGAGGTTAACTATGGCTACACCTTC. This codes for CAWSVPRDRDEVNYGYTF. The whole variable domain, remainder taken from reference TRBV30 and TRBJ1-2, is SQTIHQWPATLVQPVGSPLSLECTVEGTSNPNLYWYRQAAGRGLQLLFYSVGIGQISSEVPQNLSASRPQDRQFILSSKKLLLSDSGFYLCAWSVPRDRDEVNYGYTFGSGTRLTVV.

This clone was seen a few times. J is TRBJ2-1 and V is TRBV7-2; the D is unclear. This CDR3 contains 14 residues. V gave up 1 base and J gave up 5 bases, with 9 bases separating them. The germline V gene encodes CDR1 SGHTA and CDR2 FQGNSA. The CDR3, as DNA: TGTGCCAGCAGCTTAGGGCCCACCCACAATGAGCAGTTCTTC. This encodes CASSLGPTHNEQFF.

This clone showed up many times. The chain joins TRBV29-1 to TRBJ2-4; a possible D gene is TRBD2 (5 bases). The CDR3 loop spans 13 amino acids. CDR1 and CDR2 (germline): SQVTM, ANQGSEA. The germline V and J ends were trimmed by 7 bases and 8 bases, with 18 bases remaining between them. CDR3 region: CSAERQTSDIQYF. The CDR3 region has the DNA TGCAGCGCCGAGCGGCAGACGTCGGACATTCAGTACTTC.

In this sample, this clone turned up a few times. The chain couples TRBV28 to TRBJ1-3; 8 bases map to TRBD1. Trimming cost V 4 bases and J 0 bases; bases outside gene matches: 2. Germline V gene sequence: CDR1 MDHEN, CDR2 SYDVKM. This CDR3 has 15 residues. The CDR3 nucleotides read TGTGCCAGCAGTTCCGGGACAGGCTCTGGAAACACCATATATTTT. It encodes CASSSGTGSGNTIYF.

Only a few counts were recorded for this clone. The chain recombines TRBV5-4 with TRBJ2-4; D might be TRBD2 (7 bases). The CDR3 loop spans 14 amino acids. From germline, CDR1 is SGHNT and CDR2 YYREEE (reference sequence). Trimming left V 4 bases short and J 4 bases short, with 12 bases between. The CDR3 sequence is CASSRGGDKNIQYF. The CDR3 DNA follows: TGTGCCAGCAGCAGGGGGGGGGATAAAAACATTCAGTACTTC.

The table lists this clone with a few counts. The V gene is TRBV7-2, the J gene TRBJ2-7; 11 nucleotides match TRBD1. The germline CDR1 and CDR2 sequences are SGHTA and FQGNSA. The ends lost 3 bases at V and 3 bases at J; junction bases unmatched: 7. This CDR3 has 16 amino acids. The CDR3 loop is CASSFIGTGGGYEQYF. The CDR3 region has the DNA TGTGCCAGCAGCTTTATCGGGACAGGGGGGGGCTACGAGCAGTACTTC.

This clone was seen only a few times. This sequence joins TRBV11-3 and TRBJ2-1, with 7 nucleotides matching TRBD1. CDR1 and CDR2 (germline): SGHNT, YENEEA. The CDR3 runs to 15 residues. With V trimmed by 5 bases and J by 8 bases, 12 bases remained unmatched. The CDR3 DNA reads as TGTGCCAGCAGCACGGGAACAGGGGTTTTCGATGAGCAGTTCTTC. Translation: CASSTGTGVFDEQFF.

The rearrangement joins TRBV20-1 to TRBJ2-7; D remains ambiguous. Trimming took off 3 bases at V and 6 bases at J, with 9 bases between the two ends. Germline loops: CDR1 DFQATT, CDR2 SNEGSKA (reference sequence). This CDR3 has 11 amino acids. As DNA, the CDR3 is TGCAGTGCTAGGTTCGAAGCCGAGCAGTACTTC. It encodes CSARFEAEQYF.

This clone was observed a handful of times. The chain has TRBV6-5 and TRBJ1-4; D unresolved. V was trimmed by 5 bases and J by 6 bases, leaving 10 bases between them. Germline CDR1 is MNHEY and CDR2 is SVGAGI. CDR3 length: 13 amino acids. CDR3 bases: TGTGCCAGCAGTCGAGGGAAGGATGAAAAACTGTTTTTT. It is translated as CASSRGKDEKLFF.

This clone was seen more than once but under ten times. The chain is built from TRBV30 and TRBJ2-5, with 10 bases fitting TRBD2. CDR3 size: 15 residues. Germline V gene sequence: CDR1 GTSNPN, CDR2 SVGIG (reference sequence). J gave up 5 bases and V 3 bases, and 9 bases lay outside the gene matches. The CDR3 protein is CAWSLKTSGQETQYF. The DNA of the CDR3 is TGTGCCTGGAGCTTAAAGACTAGCGGGCAGGAGACCCAGTACTTC. The full variable domain, with the rest looked up from reference TRBV30 and TRBJ2-5, is SQTIHQWPATLVQPVGSPLSLECTVEGTSNPNLYWYRQAAGRGLQLLFYSVGIGQISSEVPQNLSASRPQDRQFILSSKKLLLSDSGFYLCAWSLKTSGQETQYFGPGTRLLVL.

The V gene is TRBV27, the J gene TRBJ2-3; perhaps TRBD1 as D (5 bases). Germline loops: CDR1 MNHEY, CDR2 SMNVEV (reference sequence). The germline V and J ends were trimmed by 6 bases and 6 bases, with 10 bases remaining between them. The CDR3 consists of 12 residues. The CDR3 here is CASRKTVDTQYF. The CDR3 DNA reads TGTGCCAGCAGGAAGACAGTTGATACGCAGTATTTT.

This clone was recorded a few times. This sequence joins TRBV7-2 and TRBJ2-3; the match to TRBD2 covers 11 bases. Germline V gene lookup returns CDR1 SGHTA and CDR2 FQGNSA. The ends lost 0 bases at V and 6 bases at J; junction bases unmatched: 5. The CDR3 length is 16 residues. The CDR3 spells CASSLAGLADADTQYF. The CDR3 DNA reads as TGTGCCAGCAGCTTAGCGGGACTAGCGGATGCCGATACGCAGTATTTT.

This clone was seen only a few times. The chain uses TRBV11-2 and TRBJ2-1; 10 bases fit TRBD1. The CDR3 loop spans 16 amino acids. CDR1 is SGHAT, CDR2 FQNNGV, per germline. V shed 3 bases, J shed 6 bases, and the junction held 8 bases outside the gene matches. The CDR3 protein is CASSFVDRGLSNEQFF. CDR3 coding DNA: TGTGCCAGCAGCTTTGTTGACAGGGGGCTTTCCAATGAGCAGTTCTTC.

In this sample, this clone turned up a few times. The genes are TRBV7-2 and TRBJ2-1; weak D call: TRBD2 (5 bases). The CDR3 length is 17 residues. V dropped 5 bases and J dropped 5 bases, with 22 bases sitting between them. CDR1 and CDR2 from the germline V gene are SGHTA and FQGNSA. The CDR3 sequence: CASSRLGVAGGHNEQFF. In nucleotides, the CDR3 is TGTGCCAGCAGCAGACTCGGCGTGGCGGGCGGTCACAATGAGCAGTTCTTC.

This clone was counted between two and nine times. V usage is TRBV27 and J usage is TRBJ2-5; D uncertain. This CDR3 is 13 amino acids long. With 5 bases removed from V and 5 bases from J, the gap between germline ends came to 12 bases. CDR1 and CDR2 (germline): MNHEY, SMNVEV (reference sequence). CDR3 sequence: CASSLARLETQYF. CDR3 DNA sequence: TGTGCCAGCAGTCTCGCCAGGCTGGAGACCCAGTACTTC.

In this sample, this clone turned up a few times. The chain uses TRBV5-4 and TRBJ1-2, with D hard to call. CDR3 length: 13 residues. Per germline, CDR1 SGHNT and CDR2 YYREEE (reference sequence). Trimming cost V 2 bases and J 6 bases, with 11 bases left between them. CDR3: CASSLDSRDGYTF. Written as DNA, the CDR3 is TGTGCCAGCAGCTTAGATTCGCGCGATGGCTACACCTTC.

This clone was counted a few times. The chain is built from TRBV7-7 and TRBJ2-3; D ambiguous. Trimming took off 2 bases at V and 5 bases at J, with 8 bases between the two ends. The germline V gene has CDR1 SSHAT and CDR2 FNYEAQ (reference sequence). CDR3 length: 13 amino acids. The chain's CDR3 is CASSLNRGDTQYF. The CDR3 coding sequence is TGTGCCAGCAGCTTAAATCGAGGAGATACGCAGTATTTT.

The chain joins TRBV19 to TRBJ2-5; 11 bases align to TRBD2. The trim removed 4 bases at V and 4 bases at J, leaving 8 bases unmatched. Germline CDR1 reads LNHDA; CDR2 reads SQIVND (reference sequence). CDR3 length equals 16 residues. CDR3 region: CASSTVSGTSGETQYF. Here the CDR3 DNA reads TGTGCCAGTAGTACCGTTTCCGGGACTAGCGGAGAGACCCAGTACTTC.

In its sample, this clone was seen many times. The V gene is TRBV23-1, the J gene TRBJ2-1; tentatively, D is TRBD1 (5 bases). TRBV23-1 is an ORF; its function is uncertain. V lost 5 bases and J lost 13, with 15 bases in between. The CDR3 is 12 residues long. This CDR3 is CASSILPGQQFF. The CDR3 nucleotides are TGCGCCAGCAGTATTCTCCCAGGGCAACAGTTCTTC.